The 5 T cell receptor beta chains listed next were all sequenced from one sample in a study of OX40 agonist ivuxolimab in advanced cancers. Using immunoSEQ multiplex PCR, the repertoire was profiled, and TCRdb retains in-frame clones only, with some absent. The sample lists about 90,000 clones, approximately 91% occurring once. The source was CD4+ or CD8+ T cells sorted from blood, collected in a trial of the OX40 agonist ivuxolimab. The receptors here all came from an adult with an advanced solid tumor such as melanoma, head and neck, liver or kidney cancer.

The genes are TRBV7-3 and TRBJ2-1, with 11 nucleotides matching TRBD2. The CDR3 is 14 amino acids. The junction had 6 bases not matched to a gene; V was cut back by 5 bases and J by 9 bases. CDR1 and CDR2 from the germline V gene are SGHTA and FQGTGA. The CDR3 sequence is CASSAQGLAGEQFF. As DNA, the CDR3 is TGTGCCAGCAGCGCACAAGGACTAGCGGGTGAGCAGTTCTTC.

With respect to this clone: An end of the junction does not agree with germline; a read error may underlie this. The chain employs TRBV5-6 and TRBJ2-3; 7 nucleotides agree with TRBD2. The CDR3 totals 13 residues. Germline V lookup: CDR1 SGHDT, CDR2 YYEEEE. The DNA of the CDR3 is TGTGCGGCCCGAGGCCGGGGGGAGGGAGAGTCCCTTTTT. It encodes CAARGRGEGESLF.

The chain combines TRBV29-1 with TRBJ2-7; D perhaps matches TRBD2 (6 bases). The V end was cut by 6 bases, the J end by 6 bases, with 15 bases between. The CDR3 extends over 12 amino acids. CDR1 is SQVTM and CDR2 is ANQGSEA in the germline V gene. The CDR3 sequence is CSVPGGPSEQYF. The CDR3 DNA sequence: TGCAGCGTACCCGGAGGGCCCTCCGAGCAGTACTTC.

This rearrangement joins TRBV2 to TRBJ2-5; 9 bases are shared with TRBD1. This CDR3 spans 15 amino acids. V lost 6 bases to trimming and J lost 0 bases; unmatched junction nucleotides: 5. Germline V lookup: CDR1 SNHLY, CDR2 FYNNEI. CDR3 amino acids: CASSPTGGNQETQYF. The CDR3 DNA is TGTGCCAGCAGCCCGACAGGGGGGAACCAAGAGACCCAGTACTTC.

This clone was found once. The chain carries TRBV7-2 and TRBJ2-7, with 7 bases identical to TRBD2. Germline CDR1 SGHTA, CDR2 FQGNSA. The V gene end was trimmed by 1 base and the J gene end by 3 bases; junction bases not matched to a gene: 9. The CDR3 has 16 amino acids. CDR3 DNA: TGTGCCAGCAGCTTAGACGCTACGGGAGGAAACTACGAGCAGTACTTC. It codes for CASSLDATGGNYEQYF.